This entry describes one TCR beta chain. This specimen belongs to a study of OX40 agonist ivuxolimab in advanced cancers. There are 18 residues in the CDR3. The germline gives CDR1 SGHRS, CDR2 YFSETQ. V lost 4 bases, J lost 3 bases, and 11 bases stayed unmatched. Profiled with immunoSEQ multiplex PCR; TCRdb holds only in-frame clones, not every one. Among some 61,000 clones, 77% were seen once, and the ten largest hold about 1.6%. The TCR was taken from an adult with an advanced solid tumor such as melanoma, head and neck, liver or kidney cancer. The source was CD4+ or CD8+ T cells sorted from blood, collected in a trial of the OX40 agonist ivuxolimab. The rearrangement joins TRBV5-1 to TRBJ2-1; 12 nucleotides agree with TRBD1. CDR3 loop: CASSPRSGTGGFYNEQFF. The CDR3 bases are TGCGCCAGCAGCCCCCGTTCCGGGACAGGGGGCTTCTACAATGAGCAGTTCTTC.